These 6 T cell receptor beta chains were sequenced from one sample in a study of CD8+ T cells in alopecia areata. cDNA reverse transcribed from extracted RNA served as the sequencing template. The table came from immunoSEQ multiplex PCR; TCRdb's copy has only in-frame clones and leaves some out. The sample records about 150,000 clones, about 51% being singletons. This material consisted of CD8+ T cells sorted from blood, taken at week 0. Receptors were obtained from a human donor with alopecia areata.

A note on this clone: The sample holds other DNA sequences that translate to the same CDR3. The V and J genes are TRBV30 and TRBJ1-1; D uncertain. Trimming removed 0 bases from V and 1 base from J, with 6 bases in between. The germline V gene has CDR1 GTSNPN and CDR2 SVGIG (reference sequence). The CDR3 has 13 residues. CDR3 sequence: CAWSVGQNTEAFF. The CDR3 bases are TGTGCCTGGAGTGTAGGCCAGAACACTGAAGCTTTCTTT.

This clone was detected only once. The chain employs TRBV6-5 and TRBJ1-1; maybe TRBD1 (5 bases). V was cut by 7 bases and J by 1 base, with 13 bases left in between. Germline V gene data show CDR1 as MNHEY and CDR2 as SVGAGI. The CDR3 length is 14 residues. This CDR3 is CASTSYGGNTEAFF. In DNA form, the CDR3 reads TGTGCCAGCACCTCTTATGGGGGGAACACTGAAGCTTTCTTT.

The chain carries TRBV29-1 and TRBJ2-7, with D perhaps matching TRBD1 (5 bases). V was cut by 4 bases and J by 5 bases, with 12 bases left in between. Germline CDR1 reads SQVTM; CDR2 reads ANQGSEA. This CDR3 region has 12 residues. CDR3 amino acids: CSVGRQGHEQYF. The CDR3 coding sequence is TGCAGCGTTGGGCGGCAGGGCCACGAGCAGTACTTC.

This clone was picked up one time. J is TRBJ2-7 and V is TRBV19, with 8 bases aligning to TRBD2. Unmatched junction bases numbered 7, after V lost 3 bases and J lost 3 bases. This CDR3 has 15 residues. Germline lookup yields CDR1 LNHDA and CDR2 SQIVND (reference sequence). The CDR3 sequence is CASSIGSGAFYEQYF. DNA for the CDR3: TGTGCCAGTAGTATCGGTAGCGGGGCCTTCTACGAGCAGTACTTC. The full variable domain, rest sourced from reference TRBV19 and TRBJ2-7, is DGGITQSPKYLFRKEGQNVTLSCEQNLNHDAMYWYRQDPGQGLRLIYYSQIVNDFQKGDIAEGYSVSREKKESFPLTVTSAQKNPTAFYLCASSIGSGAFYEQYFGPGTRLTVT.

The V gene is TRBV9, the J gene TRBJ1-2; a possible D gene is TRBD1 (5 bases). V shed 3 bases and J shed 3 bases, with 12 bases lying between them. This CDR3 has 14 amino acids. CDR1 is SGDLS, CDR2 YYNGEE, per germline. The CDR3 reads CASSGQTLHYGYTF. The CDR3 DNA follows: TGTGCCAGCAGCGGACAGACCCTTCACTATGGCTACACCTTC. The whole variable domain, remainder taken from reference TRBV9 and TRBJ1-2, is DSGVTQTPKHLITATGQRVTLRCSPRSGDLSVYWYQQSLDQGLQFLIQYYNGEERAKGNILERFSAQQFPDLHSELNLSSLELGDSALYFCASSGQTLHYGYTFGSGTRLTVV.

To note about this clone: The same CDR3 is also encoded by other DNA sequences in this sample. The CDR3 sequence is CAWSVVNYEQYF. The CDR3 nucleotides read TGTGCCTGGAGTGTGGTTAACTACGAGCAGTACTTC. V is TRBV30 and J is TRBJ2-7, with no clear D. The CDR3 loop spans 12 amino acids. Germline V gene sequence: CDR1 GTSNPN, CDR2 SVGIG (reference sequence). The V gene lost 0 bases and the J gene lost 3 bases, with 6 bases spanning the gap.